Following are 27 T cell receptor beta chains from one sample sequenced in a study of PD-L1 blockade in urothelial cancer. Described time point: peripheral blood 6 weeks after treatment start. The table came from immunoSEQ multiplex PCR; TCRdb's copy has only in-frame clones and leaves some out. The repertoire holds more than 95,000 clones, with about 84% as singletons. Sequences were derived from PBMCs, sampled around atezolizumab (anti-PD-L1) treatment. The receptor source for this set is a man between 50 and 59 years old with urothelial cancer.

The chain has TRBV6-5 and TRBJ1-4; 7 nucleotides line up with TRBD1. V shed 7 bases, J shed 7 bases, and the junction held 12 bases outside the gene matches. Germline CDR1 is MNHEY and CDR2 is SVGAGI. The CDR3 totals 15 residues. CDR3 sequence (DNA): TGTGCCAGCACCGTCACGGCAGGGGGTGCTGAAAAACTGTTTTTT. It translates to CASTVTAGGAEKLFF.

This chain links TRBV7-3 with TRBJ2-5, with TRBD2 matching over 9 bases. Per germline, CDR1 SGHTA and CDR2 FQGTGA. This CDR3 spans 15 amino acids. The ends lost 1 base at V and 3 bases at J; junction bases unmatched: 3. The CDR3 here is CASSLSGRAKETQYF. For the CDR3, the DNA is TGTGCCAGCAGCTTAAGCGGGAGGGCCAAAGAGACCCAGTACTTC.

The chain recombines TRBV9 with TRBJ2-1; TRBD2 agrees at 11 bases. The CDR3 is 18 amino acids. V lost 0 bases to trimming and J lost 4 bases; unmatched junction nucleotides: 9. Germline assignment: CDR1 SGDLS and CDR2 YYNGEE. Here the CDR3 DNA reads TGTGCCAGCAGCGTAGGGATTACGGGGACTAGCGGTTACAATGAGCAGTTCTTC. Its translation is CASSVGITGTSGYNEQFF.

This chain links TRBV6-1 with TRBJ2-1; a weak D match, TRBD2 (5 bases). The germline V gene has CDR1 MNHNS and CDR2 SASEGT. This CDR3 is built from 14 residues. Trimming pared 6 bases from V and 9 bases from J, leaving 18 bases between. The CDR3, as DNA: TGTGCCAGCAGGAGGGTGGAGGCCGTGAGTGAGCAGTTCTTC. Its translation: CASRRVEAVSEQFF.

In DNA, the CDR3 is TGTGCCAGCGGCCCATACGAGCAGTACTTC. Its translation: CASGPYEQYF. V gene TRBV28 combines with J gene TRBJ2-7; D gene unclear. This CDR3 region has 10 residues. V was trimmed by 8 bases and J by 4 bases, leaving 6 bases between them. The germline V gene has CDR1 MDHEN and CDR2 SYDVKM.

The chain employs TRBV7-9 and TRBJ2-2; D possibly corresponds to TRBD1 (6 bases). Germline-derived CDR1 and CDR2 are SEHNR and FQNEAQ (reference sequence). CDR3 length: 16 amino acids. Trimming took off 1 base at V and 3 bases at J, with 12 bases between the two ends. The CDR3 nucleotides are TGTGCCAGCAGCTTAGTTCCAGGGGCGGACACCGGGGAGCTGTTTTTT. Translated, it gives CASSLVPGADTGELFF.

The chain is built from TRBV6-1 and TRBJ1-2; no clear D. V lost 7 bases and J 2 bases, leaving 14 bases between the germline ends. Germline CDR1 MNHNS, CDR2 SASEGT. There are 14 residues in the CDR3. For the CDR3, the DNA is TGTGCCAGCATAGACTCGACGATAAACTATGGCTACACCTTC. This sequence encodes CASIDSTINYGYTF.

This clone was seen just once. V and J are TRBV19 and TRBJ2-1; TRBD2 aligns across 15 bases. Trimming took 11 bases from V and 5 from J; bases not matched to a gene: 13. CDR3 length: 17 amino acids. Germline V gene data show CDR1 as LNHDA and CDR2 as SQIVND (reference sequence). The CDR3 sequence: CACRRTSGRGPDNEQFF. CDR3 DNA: TGTGCCTGCCGTCGGACTAGCGGGAGGGGGCCCGACAATGAGCAGTTCTTC.

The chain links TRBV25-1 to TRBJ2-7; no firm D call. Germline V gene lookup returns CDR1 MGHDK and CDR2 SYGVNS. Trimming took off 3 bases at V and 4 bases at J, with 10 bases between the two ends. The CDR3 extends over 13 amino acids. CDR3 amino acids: CASSDPVRYEQYF. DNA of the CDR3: TGTGCCAGCAGTGATCCAGTGCGGTACGAGCAGTACTTC.

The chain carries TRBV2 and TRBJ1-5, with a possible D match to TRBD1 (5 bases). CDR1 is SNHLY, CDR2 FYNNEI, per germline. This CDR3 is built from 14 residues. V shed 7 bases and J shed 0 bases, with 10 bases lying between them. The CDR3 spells CASNYRNSNQPQHF. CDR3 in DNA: TGTGCCAGCAATTACAGGAATAGCAATCAGCCCCAGCATTTT. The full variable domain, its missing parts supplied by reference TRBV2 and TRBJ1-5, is EPEVTQTPSHQVTQMGQEVILRCVPISNHLYFYWYRQILGQKVEFLVSFYNNEISEKSEIFDDQFSVERPDGSNFTLKIRSTKLEDSAMYFCASNYRNSNQPQHFGDGTRLSIL.

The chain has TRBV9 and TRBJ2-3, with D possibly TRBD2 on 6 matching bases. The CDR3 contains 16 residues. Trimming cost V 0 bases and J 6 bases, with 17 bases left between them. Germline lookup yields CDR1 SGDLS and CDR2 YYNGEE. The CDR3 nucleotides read TGTGCCAGCAGCGTAGGTTACCGGGAGCACCGGGATACGCAGTATTTT. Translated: CASSVGYREHRDTQYF.

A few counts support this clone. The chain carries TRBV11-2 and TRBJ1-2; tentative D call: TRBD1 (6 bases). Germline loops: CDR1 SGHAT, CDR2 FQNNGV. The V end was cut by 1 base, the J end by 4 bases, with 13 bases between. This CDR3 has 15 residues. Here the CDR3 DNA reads TGTGCCAGCAGCTTAGTAGGGGGGGGTTCCTATGGCTACACCTTC. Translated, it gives CASSLVGGGSYGYTF.

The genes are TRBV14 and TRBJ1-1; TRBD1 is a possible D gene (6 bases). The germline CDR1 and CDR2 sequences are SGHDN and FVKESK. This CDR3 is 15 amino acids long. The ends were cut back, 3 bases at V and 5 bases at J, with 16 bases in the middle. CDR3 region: CASSQDVQGWTEAFF. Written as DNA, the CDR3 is TGTGCCAGCAGCCAGGATGTGCAGGGGTGGACTGAAGCTTTCTTT. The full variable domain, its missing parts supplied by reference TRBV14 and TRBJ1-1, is EAGVTQFPSHSVIEKGQTVTLRCDPISGHDNLYWYRRVMGKEIKFLLHFVKESKQDESGMPNNRFLAERTGGTYSTLKVQPAELEDSGVYFCASSQDVQGWTEAFFGQGTRLTVV.

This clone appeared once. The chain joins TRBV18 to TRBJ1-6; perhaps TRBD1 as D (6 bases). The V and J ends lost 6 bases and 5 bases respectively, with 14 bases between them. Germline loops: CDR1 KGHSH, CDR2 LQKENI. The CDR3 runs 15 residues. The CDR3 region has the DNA TGTGCCAGCTCCATTACACAGGGTGATAATTCACCCCTCCACTTT. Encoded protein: CASSITQGDNSPLHF.

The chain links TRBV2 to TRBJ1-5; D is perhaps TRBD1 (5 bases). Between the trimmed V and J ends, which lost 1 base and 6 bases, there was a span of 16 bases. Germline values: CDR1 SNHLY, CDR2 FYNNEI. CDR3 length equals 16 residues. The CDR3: CASSEGLAGVGQPQHF. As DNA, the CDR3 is TGTGCCAGCAGTGAAGGCCTAGCGGGGGTAGGTCAGCCCCAGCATTTT. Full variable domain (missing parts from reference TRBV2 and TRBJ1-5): EPEVTQTPSHQVTQMGQEVILRCVPISNHLYFYWYRQILGQKVEFLVSFYNNEISEKSEIFDDQFSVERPDGSNFTLKIRSTKLEDSAMYFCASSEGLAGVGQPQHFGDGTRLSIL.

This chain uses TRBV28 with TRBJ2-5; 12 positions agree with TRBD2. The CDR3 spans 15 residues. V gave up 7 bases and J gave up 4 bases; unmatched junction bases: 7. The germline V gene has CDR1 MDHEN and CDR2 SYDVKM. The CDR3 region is CASMGLAGGVETQYF. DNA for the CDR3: TGTGCCAGCATGGGGCTAGCGGGAGGGGTAGAGACCCAGTACTTC.

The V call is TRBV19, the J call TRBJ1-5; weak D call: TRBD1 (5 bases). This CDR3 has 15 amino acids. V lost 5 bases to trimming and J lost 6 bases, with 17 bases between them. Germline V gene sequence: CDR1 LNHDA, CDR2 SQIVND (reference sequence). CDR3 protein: CASSLVRGGGQPQHF. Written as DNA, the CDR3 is TGTGCCAGTAGTCTCGTTCGGGGGGGAGGTCAGCCCCAGCATTTT.

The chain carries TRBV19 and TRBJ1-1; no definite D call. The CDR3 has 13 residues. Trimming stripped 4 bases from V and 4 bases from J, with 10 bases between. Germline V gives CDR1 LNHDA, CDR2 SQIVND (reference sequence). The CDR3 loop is CASSKMGSTEAFF. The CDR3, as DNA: TGTGCCAGTAGTAAAATGGGGAGCACTGAAGCTTTCTTT. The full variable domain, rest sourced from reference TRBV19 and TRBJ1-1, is DGGITQSPKYLFRKEGQNVTLSCEQNLNHDAMYWYRQDPGQGLRLIYYSQIVNDFQKGDIAEGYSVSREKKESFPLTVTSAQKNPTAFYLCASSKMGSTEAFFGQGTRLTVV.

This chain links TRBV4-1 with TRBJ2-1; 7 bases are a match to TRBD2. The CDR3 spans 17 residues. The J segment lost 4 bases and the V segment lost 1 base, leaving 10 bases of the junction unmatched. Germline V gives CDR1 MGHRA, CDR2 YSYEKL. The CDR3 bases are TGCGCCAGCAGCCAAGTTTTCGGCGGGAGTCCGTACAATGAGCAGTTCTTC. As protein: CASSQVFGGSPYNEQFF.

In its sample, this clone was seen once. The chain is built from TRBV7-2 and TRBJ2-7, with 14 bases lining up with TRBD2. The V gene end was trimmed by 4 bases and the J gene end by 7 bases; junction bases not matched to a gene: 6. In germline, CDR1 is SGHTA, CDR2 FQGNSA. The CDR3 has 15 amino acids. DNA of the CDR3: TGTGCCAGCAGCTCTTCGGGACTAGCGGGAGATGAGCAGTACTTC. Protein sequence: CASSSSGLAGDEQYF.

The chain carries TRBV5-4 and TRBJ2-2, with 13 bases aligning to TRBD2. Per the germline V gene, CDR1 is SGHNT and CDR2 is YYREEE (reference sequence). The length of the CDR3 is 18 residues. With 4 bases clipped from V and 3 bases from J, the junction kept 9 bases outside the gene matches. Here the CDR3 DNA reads TGTGCCAGCAGCAAGGGACTAGCGGGAAGGGAGGACACCGGGGAGCTGTTTTTT. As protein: CASSKGLAGREDTGELFF.

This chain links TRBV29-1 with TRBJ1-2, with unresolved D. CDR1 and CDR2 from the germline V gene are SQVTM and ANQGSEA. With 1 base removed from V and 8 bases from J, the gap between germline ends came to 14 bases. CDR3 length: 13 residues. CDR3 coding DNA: TGCAGCGTTGAAGGGGCCGGTTTTGGAGGCTACACCTTC. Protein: CSVEGAGFGGYTF.

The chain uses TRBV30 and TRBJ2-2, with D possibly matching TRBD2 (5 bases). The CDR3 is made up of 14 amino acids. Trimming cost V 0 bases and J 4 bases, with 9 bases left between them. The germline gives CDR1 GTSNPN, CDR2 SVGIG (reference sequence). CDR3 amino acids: CAWSVTRGTGELFF. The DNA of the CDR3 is TGTGCCTGGAGTGTCACTCGGGGCACCGGGGAGCTGTTTTTT.

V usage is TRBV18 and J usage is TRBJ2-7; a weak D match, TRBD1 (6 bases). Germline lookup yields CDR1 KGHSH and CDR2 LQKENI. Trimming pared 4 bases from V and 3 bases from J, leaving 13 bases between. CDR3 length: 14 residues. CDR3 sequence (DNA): TGTGCCAGCTCACACGGGGACACCCACTACGAGCAGTACTTC. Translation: CASSHGDTHYEQYF.

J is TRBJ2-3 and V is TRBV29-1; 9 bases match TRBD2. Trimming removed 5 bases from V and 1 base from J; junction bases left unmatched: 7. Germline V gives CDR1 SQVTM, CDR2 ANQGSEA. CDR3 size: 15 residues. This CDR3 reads CSVRPTSGRTDTQYF. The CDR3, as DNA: TGCAGCGTTCGACCGACTAGCGGCCGCACAGATACGCAGTATTTT.

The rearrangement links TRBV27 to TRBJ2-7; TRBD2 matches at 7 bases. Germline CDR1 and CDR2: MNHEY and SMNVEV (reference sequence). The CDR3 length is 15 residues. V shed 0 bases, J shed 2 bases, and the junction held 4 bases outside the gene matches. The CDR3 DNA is TGTGCCAGCAGTTTATCGTGGGGAGGGGCCTACGAGCAGTACTTC. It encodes CASSLSWGGAYEQYF.

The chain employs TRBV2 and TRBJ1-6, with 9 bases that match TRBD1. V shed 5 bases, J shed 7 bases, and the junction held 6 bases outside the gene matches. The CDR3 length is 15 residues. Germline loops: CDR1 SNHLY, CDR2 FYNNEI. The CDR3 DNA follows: TGTGCCAGCAGTTTACAGGGGGCGCAAAATTCACCCCTCCACTTT. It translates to CASSLQGAQNSPLHF.